A single T cell receptor beta chain is shown here with its context. This clone was counted a few times. The clone's antigen remains unknown. Base qualities are missing; no much larger clone stands one base away. The library relied on the immunoSEQ multiplex PCR assay. A mixture of 60 forward primers for TCR Vbeta segments and 13 reverse primers for TCR Jbeta segments was used in the multiplex PCR. The CDR3 region of rearranged TCR beta genes was amplified from genomic DNA with a multiplex PCR assay. The amplified TCR beta libraries were sequenced on the Illumina HiSeq System as 87-base-pair reads. Processing in the source paper ran as follows. In a later analysis, around 80 million unique TCR beta chains were counted across the 500 to 850 repertoires, and roughly 11 million of these chains were shared by at least two donors. To remove PCR and sequencing errors, raw reads were error-corrected and collapsed into unique sequences using a nearest-neighbor algorithm that merged closely related sequences. V, D and J gene segments were assigned by aligning CDR3 sequences to IMGT reference sequences. Each retained sequence needed at least a six-nucleotide match to both a V gene segment and a J gene segment. A rearrangement counted as productive if the CDR3 had no stop codons and remained in frame with V and J, and every other rearrangement counted as non-productive. CDR3 was defined according to IMGT convention as the region running from the second conserved V-encoded cysteine to the conserved J-encoded phenylalanine. Sequences without an unambiguous match to a single V gene segment were excluded from the earlier analysis of a few hundred of the donors. In an earlier analysis of 587 of the donors, V segments were called functional above 56.7% productive rearrangements and were called segregating when the between-donor standard deviation exceeded 5%. To diagnose cytomegalovirus status from the catalog of TCR beta chain sequences, a statistical classification framework was built. V and J gene assignment, in a later analysis, came from comparing TCR nucleotide sequences with IMGT/GENE-DB human TR gene sequences. The TCRdist pipeline was used in a later analysis to assign CDR3 sequences and most-parsimonious VDJ recombination scenarios. In a later analysis, each TCR beta chain was defined by its CDR3 amino acid sequence together with its V-gene family, and reads without a unique V-gene family were excluded. As a way to deal with suspected cross-contamination and a sequencing artifact, a later analysis dropped roughly 600 nucleotide sequences that were highly shared and had low generation probability. A later analysis calculated a clonal expansion index for each public chain from normalized within-repertoire ranks of inferred template counts. In a later analysis, generation probabilities were computed with a VDJ recombination model fitted to out-of-frame rearrangements, and the resulting probabilities were checked against IGoR. A later analysis scored TCR-TCR, TCR-HLA and TCR-CMV co-occurrence with hypergeometric tests, applying a repertoire-size bias correction to TCR pairs. To estimate false discovery rates, a later analysis permuted the HLA or CMV assignments 20 times. A later analysis grouped co-occurring TCRs with DBSCAN, adding TCRdist sequence similarity when clustering within HLA-allele-positive subsets. Repertoires with fewer than 30,000 or more than 120,000 public chains were left out of co-occurrence clustering, as were four to six repertoires with anomalous nucleotide sharing. TCRdb stores this immuneACCESS table with in-frame sequences only. Part of the clones is absent; in the studies checked, under half of the shortfall reflects unresolved V genes, and no reason is known for the rest. That table furnishes V, J and clone size, whereas the DNA furnished D and trimming. In this sample the table shows around 140,000 clones, more than 8% of which occur a single time. 1.8% of the sample is held by the ten biggest clonotypes.

This entry belongs to a study of cytomegalovirus exposure and HLA in healthy donors (dated by TCRdb to 2017 to 2019). Broadly, across the study: An earlier analysis of more than 550 of the donors reported about 280 Gb of sequence data and around 110 million unique TCR beta sequences obtained from around 190 million T cells. An early release that covered about 600 HLA-typed donors contained 250 to 350 gigabases of sequencing data and tens of millions of unique TCR sequences. The genetic ancestry cluster associated with self-reported Caucasian donors included over 80% of the roughly 380 genotyped donors. The study aimed to test whether signatures of past pathogen exposure could be identified by cataloging public T cell receptors. The T cell repertoires of 666 subjects were profiled by immunosequencing and related to cytomegalovirus serostatus. Besides the first cohort of roughly 660 subjects, a separate validation cohort made up of around 120 different subjects was used. To predict cytomegalovirus infection status, the study combined high-throughput TCR immunosequencing, statistical association of individual TCRs with disease status, and machine learning. In a later analysis, previously published TCR beta repertoires from 500 to 750 donors were re-analyzed and high-resolution HLA genotyping was added so that TCR occurrence patterns could be studied. Rather than drawing on any new phenotypic data, the later analysis identified candidate immune exposures from TCR beta sequences and the way those sequences occurred across donors. An earlier analysis of 500 to 750 of the donors applied high-throughput TCR beta sequencing to assess whether each TCR beta V gene segment acted as functional or pseudogenic. Donor age, sex, ethnicity and CMV serostatus were compiled together with the repertoire data. In a later genetic analysis, genome-wide SNP genotypes for about 55% of the roughly 700 donors were used, and that subset was treated as a discovery cohort. All discovery cohort repertoires had been generated on a single sequencing platform. Class I and class II HLA loci were covered by the typing at four-digit resolution. Typing coverage differed by locus: A, B, C, DRB1 and DQB1 were typed in roughly 629-640 donors, DQA1 in 500 to 550, DPA1 in around 600, and DPB1 in 472. Four or five DR-DQ haplotypes were handled as single units for association and clustering because linkage in the cohort was strong. Among a few hundred genotyped donors of the cohort, an average of 235,054 unique TCR beta nucleotide sequences were sequenced per donor, about a sixth of them non-productive.

The cohort comprised around 700 healthy bone marrow donors. Cohort members were all nominally healthy when sampled, although unrecorded immune exposures were likely present. The donor tested CMV seronegative and was one of the 352 seronegative cohort members. A peripheral blood sample was collected from each donor, and TCR beta sequencing was performed on peripheral blood mononuclear cells. Genomic DNA extraction from the blood cell samples was performed with the Qiagen DNeasy Blood Extraction Kit. Paper-wide results and their limitations: In a later analysis, the rate of TCR association differed among HLA loci, with DRB1 alleles having the most associated TCRs and HLA-C alleles having the fewest. Sequencing depth was assumed to be roughly uniform across donors in the presence/absence analyses, though that assumption may not hold. A further reported finding was that TCR beta sequences accurately predicted the HLA-A and HLA-B alleles for most subjects in the first cohort. At a false discovery rate of 0.05, a later analysis linked 15,000 to 20,000 TCR beta sequences to specific HLA alleles. The classifier was reported to diagnose cytomegalovirus status with high specificity and sensitivity in both the original and validation cohorts. Because counts were too low, roughly 18 rarely observed V segments, including chromosome 9 orphons, were left out of the earlier analysis of several hundred of the donors. A cluster of highly shared sequence variants was judged likely to be a technical artifact of the sequencing pipeline. Broadly in line with IMGT annotations, most TCR beta V segments showed up in productive rearrangements about 87% or about 30% of the time in an earlier analysis of around 550 of the donors. An association between a missense DCLRE1C variant and V-gene and J-gene trimming of TCR beta chains was found in a later genetic analysis and replicated in an independent cohort. Only TCR beta chains were sequenced in this cohort, and the absence of alpha or paired-chain data limited detectable features. Because HLA typing was unavailable for some donors at each locus, only the typed subset was used in association tests. In a later genetic analysis, fewer N-insertions in productive TCRs were reported among donors in an Asian-associated ancestry cluster than the roughly 700-donor mean. Most CMV-associated TCR beta chains appeared to be HLA-restricted in a later analysis, and the HLA associations seemed to be driven largely by CMV exposure. Several of the top co-occurrence clusters appeared to be linked to parvovirus B19, influenza, CMV and Epstein-Barr virus, according to a later analysis. The authors suggested that the approach could potentially be extended to other disease states and immunological phenotypes. Strong co-occurrence of HLA alleles, especially DR and DQ, made assigning TCR associations to individual alleles difficult. Correlated functional status among segregating V segments might reflect linkage disequilibrium, but an unknown experimental factor could not be ruled out. Three of the identified cytomegalovirus-associated TCR beta chains were confirmed in vitro to be specific for cytomegalovirus antigens. The study listed around 160 TCR beta chains as associated with cytomegalovirus. Some IMGT-functional V segments, including TRBV6-2 and TRBV6-3, could not be told apart with the 87-base-pair reads, so those segments were excluded. Most TCR sequences were observed very rarely across donors, whereas some public TCRs were present in many individuals. A later analysis found that HLA-associated TCR beta chains were more clonally expanded and had lower generation probabilities than equally common non-associated chains. CMV serostatus was the only immune exposure information available for the cohort.

Per the germline V gene, SGHDN is the CDR1 and FVKESK is the CDR2. V drops 0 bases and J drops 0 bases, leaving 6 bases in between. Measured from the cysteine to the phenylalanine, the CDR3 is 15 residues long. Of the read, only the CDR3 DNA is kept; its 45 bases are in frame from base 1. This clonotype originated in a man aged 50 or older in good health and CMV-seronegative. The V gene is TRBV14 and the J gene is TRBJ2-1; no D gene can be assigned with confidence. Material: PBMCs. Here is the DNA: TGTGCCAGCAGCCAAGATCGGGTCTCCTACAATGAGCAGTTCTTC. Its protein is CASSQDRVSYNEQFF.